This TCR beta chain was sequenced in a study of blood T cell repertoires in COVID-19 (dated by TCRdb to the early 2020s). In terms of the full investigation: Samples from collaborators originated in the United States, Italy and Spain and spanned both the acute and convalescent phases of COVID-19. The material from the prospective study consisted of cDNA or gDNA derived from T cells, B-cell-depleted T cells, or PBMCs. Deeply sampled blood TCRbeta repertoires from subjects exposed to, actively infected with, or recovered from COVID-19 were included in the dataset. The repertoires were made available in a free public database intended to serve as a resource for research on the immune response to SARS-CoV-2. The samples were drawn from two sources: the first 160 participants of the ongoing ImmuneRACE study, and 1,000 to 1,500 subjects contributed by 6 global collaborators. Nearly every sample came with metadata listing a de-identified subject ID, COVID-19 status, age in years and sex. Where available, HLA class I and class II types were taken from metadata supplied by the sample provider and were not determined by assay-based typing.

Points on this clone: The specificity of this receptor is unknown. Base qualities are missing; no much larger clone stands one base away.

According to the germline V gene, CDR1 reads SGDLS and CDR2 reads YYNGEE. From the cysteine up to the phenylalanine, the CDR3 has a length of 13 residues. This entry keeps only the CDR3 DNA: 39 bases, framed from base 1. Trimming removed 2 bases from V and 7 bases from J; the gene matches leave 2 bases unexplained. TCRbeta CDR3 regions were amplified from genomic DNA using the immunoSEQ Assay, a bias-controlled multiplex PCR. The original pipeline was this. The number of nucleated cells in each sample was estimated by amplification of reference gene primers within the assay. To quantify the absolute abundance of each unique TCRbeta CDR3 rearrangement, sequence reads were collapsed and filtered. For each sample, productive Simpson clonality was calculated by taking the square root of Simpson's diversity index across productive rearrangements. TCRdb obtained this table from immuneACCESS and retained in-frame rearrangements with V and J assigned. These tables miss some clones; where compared with another copy, unresolved V genes account for less than half of the shortfall, and the remainder is unexplained. V and J calls and clone size are those listed in that table; D and trimming were worked out from the DNA. The sample yields over 250,000 clones; around 90% were counted once. Jointly, the top ten make up around 1.1% of the sample.

Participants in the prospective study were aged roughly 18 to 89 years, lived in 20 to 25 United States geographic areas, and enrolled through a virtual design. In the prospective study, cohorts were assigned on the basis of participant-reported clinical history obtained from a screening survey and a study questionnaire. ImmuneRACE Cohort 3 recovered participants were defined by two consecutive negative NP/OP PCR tests, healthcare professional clearance, or symptom resolution. In the prospective study, whole blood, serum and a nasopharyngeal or oropharyngeal swab were collected from each participant by mobile phlebotomists. Additional blood draws and questionnaires over a 2-month period could optionally be provided by prospective study participants. Prospective study blood samples were shipped either frozen or at room temperature before DNA extraction. Broader findings and caveats from the paper: Clinical and demographic metadata were provided uncurated, with the amount varying by source and participant.

The sequence joins TRBV9 to TRBJ1-4, and TRBD1 matches 7 of the central bases. The sequenced sample was PBMCs or T cells enriched from blood (not recorded which). This receptor was obtained from a woman in her thirties who had recovered from COVID-19. The sequenced DNA is TGTGCCAGCAGCGTCCAGGGGGGTGAAAAACTGTTTTTT. The translation is CASSVQGGEKLFF.